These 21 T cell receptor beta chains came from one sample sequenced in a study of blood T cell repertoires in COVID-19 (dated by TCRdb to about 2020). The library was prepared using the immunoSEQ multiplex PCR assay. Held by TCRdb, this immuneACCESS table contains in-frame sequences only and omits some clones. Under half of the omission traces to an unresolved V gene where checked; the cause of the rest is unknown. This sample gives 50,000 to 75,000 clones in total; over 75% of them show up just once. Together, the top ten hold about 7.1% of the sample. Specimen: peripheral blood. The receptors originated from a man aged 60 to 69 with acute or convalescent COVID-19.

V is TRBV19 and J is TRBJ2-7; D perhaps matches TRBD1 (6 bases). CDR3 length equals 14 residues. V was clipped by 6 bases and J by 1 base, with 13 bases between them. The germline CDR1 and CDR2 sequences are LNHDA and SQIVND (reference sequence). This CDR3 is CASREQGGSYEQYF. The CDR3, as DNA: TGTGCCAGTAGGGAACAGGGTGGATCCTACGAGCAGTACTTC.

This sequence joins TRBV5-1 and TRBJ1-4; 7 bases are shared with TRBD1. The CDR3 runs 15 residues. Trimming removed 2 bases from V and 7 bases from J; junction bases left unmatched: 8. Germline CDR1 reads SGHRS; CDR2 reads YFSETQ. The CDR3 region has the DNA TGCGCCAGCAGCTTAGGCGGAGGGGGCGGTGAAAAACTGTTTTTT. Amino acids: CASSLGGGGGEKLFF.

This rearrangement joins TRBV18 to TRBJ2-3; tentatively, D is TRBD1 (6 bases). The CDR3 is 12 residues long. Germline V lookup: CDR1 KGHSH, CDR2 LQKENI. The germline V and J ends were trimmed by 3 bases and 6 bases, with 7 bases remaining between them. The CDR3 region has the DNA TGTGCCAGCTCACCCGACAGGGATACGCAGTATTTT. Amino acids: CASSPDRDTQYF.

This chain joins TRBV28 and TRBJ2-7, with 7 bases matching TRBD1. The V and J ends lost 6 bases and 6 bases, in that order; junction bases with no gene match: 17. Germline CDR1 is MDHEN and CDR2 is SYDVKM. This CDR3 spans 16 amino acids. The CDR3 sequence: CASSQSLGQFDPEQYF. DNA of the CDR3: TGTGCCAGCAGCCAAAGCCTGGGACAGTTCGATCCCGAGCAGTACTTC.

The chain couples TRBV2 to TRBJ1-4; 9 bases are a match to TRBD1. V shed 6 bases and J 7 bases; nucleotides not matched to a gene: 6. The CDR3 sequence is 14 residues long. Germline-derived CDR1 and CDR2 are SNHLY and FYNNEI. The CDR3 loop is CASRGGQGGEKLFF. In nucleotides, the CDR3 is TGTGCCAGCAGAGGGGGACAGGGAGGTGAAAAACTGTTTTTT.

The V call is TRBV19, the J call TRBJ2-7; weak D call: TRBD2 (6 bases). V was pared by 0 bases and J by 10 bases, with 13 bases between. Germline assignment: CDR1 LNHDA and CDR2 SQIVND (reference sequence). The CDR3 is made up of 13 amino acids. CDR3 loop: CASSIDPRGSQYF. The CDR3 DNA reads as TGTGCCAGTAGTATAGACCCCCGGGGGAGCCAGTACTTC.

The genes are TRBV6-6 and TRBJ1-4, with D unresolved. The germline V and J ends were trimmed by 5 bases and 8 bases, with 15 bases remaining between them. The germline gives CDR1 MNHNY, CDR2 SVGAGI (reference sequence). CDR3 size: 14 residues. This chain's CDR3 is CASSTSGGGEKLFF. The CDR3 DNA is TGTGCCAGCAGTACCAGCGGAGGAGGCGAAAAACTGTTTTTT.

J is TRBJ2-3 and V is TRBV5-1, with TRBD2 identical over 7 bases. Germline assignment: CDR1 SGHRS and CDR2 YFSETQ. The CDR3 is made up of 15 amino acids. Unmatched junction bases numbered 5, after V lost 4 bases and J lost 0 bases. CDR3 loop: CASSPRGGSTDTQYF. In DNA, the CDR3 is TGCGCCAGCAGCCCCCGCGGGGGTAGCACAGATACGCAGTATTTT.

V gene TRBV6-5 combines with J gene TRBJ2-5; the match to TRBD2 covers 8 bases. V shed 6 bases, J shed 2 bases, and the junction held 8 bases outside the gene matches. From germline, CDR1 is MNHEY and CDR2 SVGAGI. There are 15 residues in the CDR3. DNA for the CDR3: TGTGCCAGCAGGCACCACCCGGGGGGGCAAGAGACCCAGTACTTC. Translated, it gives CASRHHPGGQETQYF.

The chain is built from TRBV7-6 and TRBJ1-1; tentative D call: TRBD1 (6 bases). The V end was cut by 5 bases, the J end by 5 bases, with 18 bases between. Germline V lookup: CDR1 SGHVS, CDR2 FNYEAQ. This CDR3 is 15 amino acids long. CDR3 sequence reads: CASSPGTVGGTEAFF. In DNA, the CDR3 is TGTGCCAGCAGCCCCGGGACGGTAGGGGGTACTGAAGCTTTCTTT.

CDR3 loop: CASDRGGLGEQFF. The CDR3 DNA reads TGTGCCAGCGACCGGGGGGGCCTAGGTGAGCAGTTCTTC. The chain employs TRBV9 and TRBJ2-1; 8 bases line up with TRBD2. The trim removed 7 bases at V and 9 bases at J, leaving 9 bases unmatched. CDR1 is SGDLS and CDR2 is YYNGEE in the germline V gene. This CDR3 is 13 amino acids long.

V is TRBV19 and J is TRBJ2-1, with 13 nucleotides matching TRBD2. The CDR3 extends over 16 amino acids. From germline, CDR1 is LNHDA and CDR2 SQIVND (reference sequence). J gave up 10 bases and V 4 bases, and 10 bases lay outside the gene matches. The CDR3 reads CASSTTGTSGEGEQFF. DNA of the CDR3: TGTGCCAGTAGTACCACCGGGACTAGCGGGGAAGGGGAGCAGTTCTTC.

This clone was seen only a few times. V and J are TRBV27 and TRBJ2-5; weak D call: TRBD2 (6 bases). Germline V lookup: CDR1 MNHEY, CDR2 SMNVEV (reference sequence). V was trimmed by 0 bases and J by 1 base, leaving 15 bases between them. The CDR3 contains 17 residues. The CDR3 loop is CASSLSPGAGPQETQYF. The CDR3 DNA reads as TGTGCCAGCAGTTTATCCCCTGGGGCGGGGCCCCAAGAGACCCAGTACTTC.

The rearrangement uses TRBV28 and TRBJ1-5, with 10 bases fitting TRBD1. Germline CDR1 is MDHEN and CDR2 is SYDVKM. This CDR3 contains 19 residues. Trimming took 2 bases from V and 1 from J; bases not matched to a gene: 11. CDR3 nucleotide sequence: TGTGCCAGCAGTTTAGCCCGCGGGACAGGGGCTGTGAGCAATCAGCCCCAGCATTTT. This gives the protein CASSLARGTGAVSNQPQHF.

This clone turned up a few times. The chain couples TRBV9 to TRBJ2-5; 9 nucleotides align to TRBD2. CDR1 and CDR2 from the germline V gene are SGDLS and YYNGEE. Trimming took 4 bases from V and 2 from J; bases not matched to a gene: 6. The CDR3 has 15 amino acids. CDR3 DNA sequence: TGTGCCAGCAGCCAGGGGGGACTAGCACAAGAGACCCAGTACTTC. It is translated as CASSQGGLAQETQYF.

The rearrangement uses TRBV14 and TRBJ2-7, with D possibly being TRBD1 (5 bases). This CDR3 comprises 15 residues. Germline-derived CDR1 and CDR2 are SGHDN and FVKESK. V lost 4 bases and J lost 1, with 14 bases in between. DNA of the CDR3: TGTGCCAGCAGCCGCCAGGGTCCCCTTTCCTACGAGCAGTACTTC. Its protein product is CASSRQGPLSYEQYF.

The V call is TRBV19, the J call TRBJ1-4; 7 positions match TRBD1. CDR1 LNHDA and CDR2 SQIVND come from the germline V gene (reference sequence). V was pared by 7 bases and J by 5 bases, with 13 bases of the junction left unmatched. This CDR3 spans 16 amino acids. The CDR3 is CASTPPTGRPNEKLFF. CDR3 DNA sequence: TGTGCCAGTACCCCTCCGACAGGGCGACCAAATGAAAAACTGTTTTTT.

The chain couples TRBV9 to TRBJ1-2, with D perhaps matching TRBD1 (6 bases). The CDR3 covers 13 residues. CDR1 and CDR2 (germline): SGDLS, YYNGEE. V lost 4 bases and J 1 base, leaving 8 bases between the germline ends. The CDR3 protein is CASSRDNNYGYTF. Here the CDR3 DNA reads TGTGCCAGCAGCCGGGACAATAACTATGGCTACACCTTC.

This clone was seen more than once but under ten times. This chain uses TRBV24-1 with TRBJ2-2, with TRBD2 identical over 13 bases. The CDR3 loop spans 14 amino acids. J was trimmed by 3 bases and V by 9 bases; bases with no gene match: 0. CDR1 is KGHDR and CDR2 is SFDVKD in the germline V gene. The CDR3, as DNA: TGTGCCACCGGACTAGCGGGGGACACCGGGGAGCTGTTTTTT. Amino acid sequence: CATGLAGDTGELFF.

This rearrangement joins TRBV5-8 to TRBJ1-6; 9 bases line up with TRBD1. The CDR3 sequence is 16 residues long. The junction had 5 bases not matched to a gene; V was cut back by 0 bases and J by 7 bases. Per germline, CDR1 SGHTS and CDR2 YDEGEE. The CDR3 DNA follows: TGTGCCAGCAGCTTGGGGACCGGGACAGGGAATTCACCCCTCCACTTT. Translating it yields CASSLGTGTGNSPLHF.

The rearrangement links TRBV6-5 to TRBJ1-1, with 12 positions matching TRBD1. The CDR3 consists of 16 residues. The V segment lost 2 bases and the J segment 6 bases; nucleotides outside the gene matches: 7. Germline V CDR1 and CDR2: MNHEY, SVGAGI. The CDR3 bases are TGTGCCAGCAGTTACCACACTGGGACAGGGGGCCCTGAAGCTTTCTTT. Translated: CASSYHTGTGGPEAFF.